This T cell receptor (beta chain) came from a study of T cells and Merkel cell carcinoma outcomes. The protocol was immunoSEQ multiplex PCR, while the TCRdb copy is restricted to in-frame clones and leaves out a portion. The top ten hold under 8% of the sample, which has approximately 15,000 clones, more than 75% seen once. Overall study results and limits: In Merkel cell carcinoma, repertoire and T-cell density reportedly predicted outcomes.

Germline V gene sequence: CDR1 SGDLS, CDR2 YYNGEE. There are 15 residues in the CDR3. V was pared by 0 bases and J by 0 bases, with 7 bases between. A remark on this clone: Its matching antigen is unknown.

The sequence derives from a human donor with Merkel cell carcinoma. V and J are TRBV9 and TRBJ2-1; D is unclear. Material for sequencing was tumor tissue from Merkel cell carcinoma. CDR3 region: CASSVAPSSYNEQFF. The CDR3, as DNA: TGTGCCAGCAGCGTAGCTCCGAGCTCCTACAATGAGCAGTTCTTC.